The present T cell receptor (beta chain) was sequenced within a study of T cell repertoires in cytomegalovirus infection. In the study overall: It was the public TCR beta signatures that indicated both CMV infection and matching HLA type.

MiXCR, run by TCRdb on the reads, gives a single entry per CDR3 protein. The sample has 600,000 to 800,000 distinct CDR3 sequences; 20% to 25% are singletons. This clonotype was recorded a few times. The CDR3 is made up of 14 amino acids. V was cut by 7 bases and J by 8 bases, with 15 bases left in between. Germline CDR1 is MNHNY and CDR2 is SVGAGI (reference sequence). Sequences were obtained from CD8+ T cells from PBMCs. V and J are TRBV6-6 and TRBJ1-6; weak D call: TRBD1 (5 bases). The receptor was derived from a human donor in good health (CMV status not recorded). Some clones in this sample may be carry-over from other donors' samples. CDR3 in amino acids: CASNKRGVDSPLHF. For the CDR3, the DNA is TGTGCCAGCAACAAGAGGGGCGTAGATTCACCCCTCCACTTT.